These T cell receptor beta chains were read from a single sample in a study of cytomegalovirus exposure and HLA in healthy donors. Profiled with immunoSEQ multiplex PCR; TCRdb holds only in-frame clones, not every one. The data show over 70,000 clones, around 77% seen once. Material for sequencing was PBMCs. Receptors originate from a man aged 30 to 45 in good health and CMV-seronegative. CDR3s include the opening cysteine and the closing phenylalanine or tryptophan. The D gene is left open where the match is weak. Size tells how often a clone was seen (once, few, many) or the class of an expanded clone, and some rows leave it out.

clone_size,d_call,v_call,j_call,cdr3_nt,cdr3_aa
-,TRBD1,TRBV25-1,TRBJ1-1,TGTGCCAGCAGTGTAATGACAGGGTCGAGGGCTGAAGCTTTCTTT,CASSVMTGSRAEAFF
-,TRBD2,TRBV10-3,TRBJ2-2,TGTGCCATCAGGGGCGGGAGCATCGGGGCCGGGGAGCTGTTTTTT,CAIRGGSIGAGELFF
-,-,TRBV5-5,TRBJ1-2,TGTGCCAGCCCCTTGGCGGTTTTTCTACCTGGCTACACCTTC,CASPLAVFLPGYTF
-,TRBD1,TRBV29-1,TRBJ1-2,TGCAGCGCTTTCCACGGGACAGAGGATGGCTACACCTTC,CSAFHGTEDGYTF
-,-,TRBV21-1,TRBJ2-3,TGTGCCAGCAGTCCCTCGCAGTATTTT,CASSPSQYF
-,-,TRBV18,TRBJ1-1,TGTGCCTCCTCCGGTCCCGGGTCTGCGAACACTGAAGCTTTCTTT,CASSGPGSANTEAFF
-,-,TRBV6-6,TRBJ2-3,TGTGCCAGCAGTTACACTGGTGTCACAGATACGCAGTATTTT,CASSYTGVTDTQYF
-,TRBD2,TRBV6-1,TRBJ2-1,TGTGCCAGCAGCCGAGGGACTAGCTTCGATGAGCAGTTCTTC,CASSRGTSFDEQFF
-,TRBD1,TRBV4-1,TRBJ1-1,TGCGCCAGCAGCCAGGACAGGATTCGAATCCCTGAAGCTTTCTTT,CASSQDRIRIPEAFF
-,TRBD2,TRBV6-1,TRBJ2-7,TGTGCCAGCAGCGAACTACTAGCGGGAGGACTCTTCTACGAGCAGTACTTC,CASSELLAGGLFYEQYF
-,-,TRBV5-6,TRBJ1-2,TGTGCCAGCACTGGACACGCAGCGGGGGGCTACACCTTC,CASTGHAAGGYTF
-,TRBD1,TRBV29-1,TRBJ2-3,TGCAGCGTTCCACAGGGGAATACGCAGTATTTT,CSVPQGNTQYF
-,TRBD2,TRBV5-5,TRBJ2-5,TGTGCCAGCAGCCCGATAATAGCGGGGGGGCTGGAGACCCAGTACTTC,CASSPIIAGGLETQYF
-,-,TRBV7-2,TRBJ1-2,TGTGCCAGCAGCTCCAGCCAACAGGGTTTGGGCTACACCTTC,CASSSSQQGLGYTF
-,-,TRBV10-3,TRBJ2-3,TGTGCCATCAGTGAAGTGCTAGGTACAGATACGCAGTATTTT,CAISEVLGTDTQYF
many,-,TRBV5-4,TRBJ1-1,TGTGCCAGCAGCTCGGGGGTCGGGGCGGCTGAAGCTTTCTTT,CASSSGVGAAEAFF
-,TRBD1,TRBV6-1,TRBJ1-4,TGTGCCAGCAGTGACGGGACAGGGGCTGAAAAACTGTTTTTT,CASSDGTGAEKLFF
few,TRBD2,TRBV2,TRBJ2-7,TGTGCCAGCGTCATTACTAGGACTAGCGGGGGAGGGTACGAGCAGTACTTC,CASVITRTSGGGYEQYF
-,TRBD1,TRBV19,TRBJ1-1,TGTGCCAGTAGTACGAGCGGGACAGGGGGAGCTGAAGCTTTCTTT,CASSTSGTGGAEAFF
-,-,TRBV7-2,TRBJ1-3,TGTGCCAGCAGCAAACTGACGGGTCTCTCTGGAAACACCATATATTTT,CASSKLTGLSGNTIYF
-,TRBD1,TRBV6-6,TRBJ2-7,TGTGCCAGCAGTAAAGGACAGGTCCTCTACGAGCAGTACTTC,CASSKGQVLYEQYF
-,TRBD1,TRBV6-6,TRBJ1-1,TGTGCCAGCAGTTTAGGACAGGGGGTCACTGAAGCTTTCTTT,CASSLGQGVTEAFF
-,TRBD1,TRBV5-4,TRBJ2-2,TGTGCCAGCAGCCTCAGACAGGGCGAAACCGGGGAGCTGTTTTTT,CASSLRQGETGELFF
-,-,TRBV19,TRBJ2-2,TGTGCCAGTAGCACCTCAGGGGATTCGAACACCGGGGAGCTGTTTTTT,CASSTSGDSNTGELFF
-,-,TRBV4-1,TRBJ1-4,TGCGCCAGCAGCCAAGAAGCAGGGGTTAATGAAAAACTGTTTTTT,CASSQEAGVNEKLFF
-,TRBD1,TRBV6-5,TRBJ2-3,TGTGCTTCTGGACAGGTCACAGATACGCAGTATTTT,CASGQVTDTQYF
-,TRBD2,TRBV19,TRBJ2-1,TGTGCCAGTAGTATGACTAGCGGATCCTACAATGAGCAGTTCTTC,CASSMTSGSYNEQFF
-,TRBD1,TRBV2,TRBJ2-2,TGTGCCAGCAGCGCGGGACAGGGTGGGACCGGGGAGCTGTTTTTT,CASSAGQGGTGELFF
-,TRBD2,TRBV5-1,TRBJ2-7,TGCGCCAGCAGCTTGAATCCGACAGCGGGGAGCAGCGAGCAGTACTTC,CASSLNPTAGSSEQYF
-,-,TRBV14,TRBJ2-1,TGTGCCAGCAGCCAAAAGGGAGGGGGCTACAATGAGCAGTTCTTC,CASSQKGGGYNEQFF
few,TRBD2,TRBV7-9,TRBJ2-3,TGTTCCAGCAGCTCTGGACTAGCGGGACCCACAGATACGCAGTATTTT,CSSSSGLAGPTDTQYF
few,-,TRBV7-9,TRBJ2-1,TGTGCCAGCAGATCGTTGGACAGGACTAACAATGAGCAGTTCTTC,CASRSLDRTNNEQFF
-,-,TRBV2,TRBJ2-5,TGTGCCAGCAGTGGACCGGGAGTGGTGGAGACCCAGTACTTC,CASSGPGVVETQYF
-,TRBD1,TRBV4-1,TRBJ1-1,TGCGCCAGCAGCCAAACCCAGGGACAGGGGGAAAACACTGAAGCTTTCTTT,CASSQTQGQGENTEAFF
-,-,TRBV9,TRBJ2-5,TGTGCCAGCAGCTCCATTGCGGGCAGTTGGCAAGAGACCCAGTACTTC,CASSSIAGSWQETQYF
-,-,TRBV6-5,TRBJ1-1,TGTGCCAGCAGTTACTCCCCGGGACAACGTACTGAAGCTTTCTTT,CASSYSPGQRTEAFF
-,-,TRBV11-2,TRBJ1-1,TGTGCCAGCAGCTTAGGGGGGGGCGGTACTGAAGCTTTCTTT,CASSLGGGGTEAFF
-,-,TRBV4-3,TRBJ1-2,TGCGCCAGCAGCCAAGATTGGAGGGCGGCGGATGGCTACACCTTC,CASSQDWRAADGYTF
-,TRBD1,TRBV19,TRBJ2-1,TGTGCCAGTAGTATCCACCGGGACAGGGGACCTCAGTTCTTC,CASSIHRDRGPQFF
once,TRBD1,TRBV25-1,TRBJ2-7,TGTGCCAGCAGTGCTTGGGACAGTACCTACGAGCAGTACTTC,CASSAWDSTYEQYF
-,TRBD2,TRBV19,TRBJ2-1,TGTGCCAGTAGCGAGACTAGCGGGAACTACAATGAGCAGTTCTTC,CASSETSGNYNEQFF
medium-sized,TRBD1,TRBV4-3,TRBJ2-7,TGCGCCAGCAGCCACGGGACAGGGGATGCCTACGAGCAGTACTTC,CASSHGTGDAYEQYF
-,-,TRBV6-5,TRBJ1-1,TGTGCCAGCAGTTTGGACAGGAACACTGAAGCTTTCTTT,CASSLDRNTEAFF
few,-,TRBV7-9,TRBJ1-5,TGTGCCAGCAGCTTAGACTATCAGCCCCAGCATTTT,CASSLDYQPQHF
-,TRBD2,TRBV6-1,TRBJ2-7,TGTGCCAGCAGTGGGGGTGAAACTAGCGGGAGGGCGCCCTACGAGCAGTACTTC,CASSGGETSGRAPYEQYF
few,-,TRBV5-7,TRBJ2-3,TGTGCCAGCAGCTTGGGTGGGCTAGCCATCACAGATACGCAGTATTTT,CASSLGGLAITDTQYF
once,TRBD1,TRBV7-9,TRBJ1-1,TGTGCCAGCGCCGGGACAGGGAACACTGAAGCTTTCTTT,CASAGTGNTEAFF
once,TRBD2,TRBV7-9,TRBJ2-3,TGTGCCAGCAGCTCTCGGACTAGCGGGCTCAGCACAGATACGCAGTATTTT,CASSSRTSGLSTDTQYF
-,TRBD1,TRBV27,TRBJ2-7,TGTGCCAGCAGTTTATCGCGGACAGGGTTTGGGGAGCAGTACTTC,CASSLSRTGFGEQYF
-,-,TRBV19,TRBJ1-2,TGTGCCAGTAGTATAGGGCGGCAGCAAACCTTCTATGGCTACACCTTC,CASSIGRQQTFYGYTF
few,-,TRBV2,TRBJ1-3,TGTGCCAGCAGACAGGTCCTCTCTGGAAACACCATATATTTT,CASRQVLSGNTIYF
-,-,TRBV9,TRBJ2-6,TGTGCCAGCAGCGCAGGTATTTTCTCTGGGGCCAACGTCCTGACTTTC,CASSAGIFSGANVLTF
-,-,TRBV5-4,TRBJ2-3,TGTGCCAGCAGCTCACAGGGCAGCACAGATACGCAGTATTTT,CASSSQGSTDTQYF
few,-,TRBV15,TRBJ2-5,TGTGCCACCTTATTTTTTCGTGCGGAAGAGACCCAGTACTTC,CATLFFRAEETQYF
few,-,TRBV28,TRBJ1-2,TGTGCCAGCACGGAGGGTTTTTCTTATGGCTACACCTTC,CASTEGFSYGYTF
-,TRBD2,TRBV27,TRBJ2-3,TGTGCCAGCAGCCACGGGACTAGCGGGAGGTTCAGCACAGATACGCAGTATTTT,CASSHGTSGRFSTDTQYF
-,-,TRBV4-1,TRBJ1-2,TGCGCCAGCAGCCAAGATAGCAGGGAAGACTATGGCTACACCTTC,CASSQDSREDYGYTF
-,-,TRBV5-1,TRBJ1-1,TGCGCCAGCAGCGGGGGGAGGGGAGACACTGAAGCTTTCTTT,CASSGGRGDTEAFF
-,TRBD1,TRBV4-3,TRBJ2-3,TGCGCCAGCAGCCTCCGGGACAGGGGACGGGATACGCAGTATTTT,CASSLRDRGRDTQYF